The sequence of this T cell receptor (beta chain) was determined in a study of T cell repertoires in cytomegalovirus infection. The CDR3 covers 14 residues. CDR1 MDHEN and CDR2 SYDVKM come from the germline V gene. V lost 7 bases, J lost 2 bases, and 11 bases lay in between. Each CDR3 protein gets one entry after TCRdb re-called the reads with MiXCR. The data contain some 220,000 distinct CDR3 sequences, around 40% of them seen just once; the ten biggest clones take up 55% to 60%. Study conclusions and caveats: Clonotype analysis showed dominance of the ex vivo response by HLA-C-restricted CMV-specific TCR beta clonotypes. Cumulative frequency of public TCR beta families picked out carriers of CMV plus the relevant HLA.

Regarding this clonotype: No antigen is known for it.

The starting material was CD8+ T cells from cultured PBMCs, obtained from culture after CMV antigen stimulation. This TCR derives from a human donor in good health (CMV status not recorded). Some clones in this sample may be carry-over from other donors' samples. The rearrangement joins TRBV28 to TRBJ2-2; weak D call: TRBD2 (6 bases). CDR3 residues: CASKEGRNTGELFF. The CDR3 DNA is TGTGCCAGCAAGGAGGGACGAAACACCGGGGAGCTGTTTTTT.